This TCR beta chain comes out of a study of pediatric ulcerative colitis. Findings and limits, study-wide: Blood-rectal clonal overlap within each person was significantly higher in ulcerative colitis patients than controls. Two rectal CDR3 clonotypes occurred in all ulcerative colitis patients. Blood samples from a couple of patients yielded substantially fewer templates and were excluded from blood-rectal overlap analysis.

Germline V gene lookup returns CDR1 SGDLS and CDR2 YYNGEE. V lost 3 bases and J lost 2, with 10 bases in between. CDR3 length equals 14 residues. Of note for this clone: Its specificity is not known.

Up to 500,000 reads were sequenced per sample. TCRdb's copy holds only in-frame clones and misses some; the assay was immunoSEQ multiplex PCR. The sample shows roughly 54,000 clones, about nine tenths of them seen only once. Sequenced input: blood. The chain links TRBV9 to TRBJ2-3; a weak D match, TRBD2 (6 bases). This TCR came from a boy younger than 18 who was a control in a study of pediatric ulcerative colitis. CDR3 sequence: CASSAGELTDTQYF. CDR3 sequence (DNA): TGTGCCAGCAGCGCGGGGGAACTCACAGATACGCAGTATTTT. The variable domain in full, completed from reference TRBV9 and TRBJ2-3, reads DSGVTQTPKHLITATGQRVTLRCSPRSGDLSVYWYQQSLDQGLQFLIQYYNGEERAKGNILERFSAQQFPDLHSELNLSSLELGDSALYFCASSAGELTDTQYFGPGTRLTVL.